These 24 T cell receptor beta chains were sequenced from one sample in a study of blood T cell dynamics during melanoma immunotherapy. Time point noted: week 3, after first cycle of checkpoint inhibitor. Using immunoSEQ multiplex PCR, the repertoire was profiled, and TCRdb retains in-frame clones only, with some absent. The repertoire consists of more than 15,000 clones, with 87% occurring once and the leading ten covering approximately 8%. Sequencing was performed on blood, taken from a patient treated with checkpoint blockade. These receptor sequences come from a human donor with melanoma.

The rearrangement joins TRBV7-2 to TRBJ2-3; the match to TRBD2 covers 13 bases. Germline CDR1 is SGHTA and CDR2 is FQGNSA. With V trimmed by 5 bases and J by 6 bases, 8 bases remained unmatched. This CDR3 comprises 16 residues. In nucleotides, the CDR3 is TGTGCCAGCAGCGACAGACTAGCGGGAGGTCGGGATACGCAGTATTTT. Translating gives CASSDRLAGGRDTQYF.

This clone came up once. The CDR3 is CASSQYPGGSNQPQHF. The CDR3 DNA reads as TGCGCCAGCAGCCAATACCCTGGAGGTAGCAATCAGCCCCAGCATTTT. The genes are TRBV4-1 and TRBJ1-5, with D uncertain. In germline, CDR1 is MGHRA, CDR2 YSYEKL. This CDR3 spans 16 amino acids. Trimming removed 2 bases at V and 0 bases at J, with 11 bases between.

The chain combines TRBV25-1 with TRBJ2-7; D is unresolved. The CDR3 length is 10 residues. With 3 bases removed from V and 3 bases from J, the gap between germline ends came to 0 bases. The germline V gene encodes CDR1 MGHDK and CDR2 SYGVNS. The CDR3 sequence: CASSDYEQYF. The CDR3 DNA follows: TGTGCCAGCAGTGACTACGAGCAGTACTTC.

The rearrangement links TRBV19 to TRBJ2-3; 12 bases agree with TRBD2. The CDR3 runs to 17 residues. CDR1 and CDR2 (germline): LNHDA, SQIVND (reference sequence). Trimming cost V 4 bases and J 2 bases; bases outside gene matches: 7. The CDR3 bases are TGTGCCAGTAGTAGTCTAGCGGGAGGGCCTATCACAGATACGCAGTATTTT. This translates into CASSSLAGGPITDTQYF. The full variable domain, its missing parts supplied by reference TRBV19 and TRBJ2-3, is DGGITQSPKYLFRKEGQNVTLSCEQNLNHDAMYWYRQDPGQGLRLIYYSQIVNDFQKGDIAEGYSVSREKKESFPLTVTSAQKNPTAFYLCASSSLAGGPITDTQYFGPGTRLTVL.

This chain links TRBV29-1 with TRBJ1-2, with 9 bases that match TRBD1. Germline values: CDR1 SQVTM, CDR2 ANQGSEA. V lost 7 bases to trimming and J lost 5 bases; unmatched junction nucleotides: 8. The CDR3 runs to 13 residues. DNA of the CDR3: TGCAGCGCTTTGGACAGGGGAGATTATGGCTACACCTTC. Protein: CSALDRGDYGYTF.

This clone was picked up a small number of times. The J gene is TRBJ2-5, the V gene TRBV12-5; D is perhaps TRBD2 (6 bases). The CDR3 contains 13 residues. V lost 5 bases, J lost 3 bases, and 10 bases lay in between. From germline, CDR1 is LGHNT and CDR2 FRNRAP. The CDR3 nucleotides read TGTGCTAGTGGTCCGGGACTTGAAGAGACCCAGTACTTC. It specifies CASGPGLEETQYF.

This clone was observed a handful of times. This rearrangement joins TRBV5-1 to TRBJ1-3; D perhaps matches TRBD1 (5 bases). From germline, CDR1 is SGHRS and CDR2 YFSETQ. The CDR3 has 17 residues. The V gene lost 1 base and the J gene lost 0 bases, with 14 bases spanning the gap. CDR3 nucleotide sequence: TGCGCCAGCAGCTTGTCACCGGGGGATAGCTCTGGAAACACCATATATTTT. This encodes CASSLSPGDSSGNTIYF.

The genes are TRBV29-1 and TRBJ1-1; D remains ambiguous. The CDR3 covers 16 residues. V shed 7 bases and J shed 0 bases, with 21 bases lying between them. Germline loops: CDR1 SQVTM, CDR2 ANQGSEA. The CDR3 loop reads CSARIFPGLMNTEAFF. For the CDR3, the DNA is TGCAGCGCCCGTATTTTTCCAGGTCTCATGAACACTGAAGCTTTCTTT.

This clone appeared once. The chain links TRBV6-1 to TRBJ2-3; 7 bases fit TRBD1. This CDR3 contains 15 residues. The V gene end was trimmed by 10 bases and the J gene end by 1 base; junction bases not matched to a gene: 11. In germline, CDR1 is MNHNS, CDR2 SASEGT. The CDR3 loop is CATQGDQGGTDTQYF. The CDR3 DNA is TGTGCCACCCAGGGTGATCAGGGGGGCACAGATACGCAGTATTTT.

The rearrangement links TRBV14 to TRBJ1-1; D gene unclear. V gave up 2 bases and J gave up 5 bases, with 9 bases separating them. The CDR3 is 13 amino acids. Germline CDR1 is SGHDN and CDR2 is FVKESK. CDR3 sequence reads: CASSQIEGTEAFF. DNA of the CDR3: TGTGCCAGCAGCCAAATAGAAGGGACTGAAGCTTTCTTT.

The CDR3 nucleotides read TGTGCCAGCAGCACCGGGACAGGGGACGTGGAGCAGTTCTTC. This encodes CASSTGTGDVEQFF. The rearrangement joins TRBV7-3 to TRBJ2-1; TRBD1 matches at 10 bases. The J segment lost 10 bases and the V segment lost 5 bases, leaving 8 bases of the junction unmatched. Germline V gene sequence: CDR1 SGHTA, CDR2 FQGTGA. There are 14 residues in the CDR3.

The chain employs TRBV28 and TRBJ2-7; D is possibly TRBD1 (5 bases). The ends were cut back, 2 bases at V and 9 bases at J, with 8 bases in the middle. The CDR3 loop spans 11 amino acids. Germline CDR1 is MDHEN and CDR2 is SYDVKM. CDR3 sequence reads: CASSLQGWQYF. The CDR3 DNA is TGTGCCAGCAGTTTACAGGGATGGCAGTACTTC.

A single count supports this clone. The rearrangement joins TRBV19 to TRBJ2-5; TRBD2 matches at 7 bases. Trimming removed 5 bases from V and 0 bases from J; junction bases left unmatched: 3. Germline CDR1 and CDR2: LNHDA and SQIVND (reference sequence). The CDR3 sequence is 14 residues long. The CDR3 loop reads CASSHGRNQETQYF. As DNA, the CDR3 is TGTGCCAGTAGTCACGGGAGGAACCAAGAGACCCAGTACTTC. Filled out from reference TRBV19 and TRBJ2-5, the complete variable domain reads DGGITQSPKYLFRKEGQNVTLSCEQNLNHDAMYWYRQDPGQGLRLIYYSQIVNDFQKGDIAEGYSVSREKKESFPLTVTSAQKNPTAFYLCASSHGRNQETQYFGPGTRLLVL.

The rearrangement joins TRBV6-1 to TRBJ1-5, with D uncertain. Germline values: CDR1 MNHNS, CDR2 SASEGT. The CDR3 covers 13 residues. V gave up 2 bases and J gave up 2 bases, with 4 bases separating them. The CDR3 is CASSETGNQPQHF. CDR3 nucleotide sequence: TGTGCCAGCAGTGAAACGGGCAATCAGCCCCAGCATTTT.

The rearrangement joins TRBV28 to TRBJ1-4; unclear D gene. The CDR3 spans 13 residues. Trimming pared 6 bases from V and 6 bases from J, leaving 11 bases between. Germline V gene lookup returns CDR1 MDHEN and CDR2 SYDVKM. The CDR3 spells CASSSKFHEKLFF. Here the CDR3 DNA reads TGTGCCAGCAGCTCTAAATTTCATGAAAAACTGTTTTTT.

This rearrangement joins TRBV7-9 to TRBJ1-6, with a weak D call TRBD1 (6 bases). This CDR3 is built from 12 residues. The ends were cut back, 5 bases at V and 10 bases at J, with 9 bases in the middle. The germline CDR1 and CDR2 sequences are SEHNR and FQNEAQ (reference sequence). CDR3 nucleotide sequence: TGTGCCAGCAGCCCAGGGGAGTCACCCCTCCACTTT. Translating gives CASSPGESPLHF.

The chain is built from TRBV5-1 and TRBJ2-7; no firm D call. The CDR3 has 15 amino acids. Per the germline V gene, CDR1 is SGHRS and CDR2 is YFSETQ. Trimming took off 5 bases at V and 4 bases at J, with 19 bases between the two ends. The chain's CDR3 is CASRFLWQDVYEQYF. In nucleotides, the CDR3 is TGCGCCAGCAGATTTTTGTGGCAGGACGTATACGAGCAGTACTTC.

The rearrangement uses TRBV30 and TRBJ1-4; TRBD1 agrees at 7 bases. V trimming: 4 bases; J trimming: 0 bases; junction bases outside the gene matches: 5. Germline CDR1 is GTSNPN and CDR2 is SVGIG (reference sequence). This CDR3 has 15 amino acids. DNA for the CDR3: TGTGCCTGGACCCCCGGGACAGCAACTAATGAAAAACTGTTTTTT. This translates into CAWTPGTATNEKLFF.

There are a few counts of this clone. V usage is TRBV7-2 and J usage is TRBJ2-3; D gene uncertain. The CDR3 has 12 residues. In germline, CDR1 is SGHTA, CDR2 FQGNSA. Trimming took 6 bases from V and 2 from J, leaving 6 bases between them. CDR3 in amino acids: CASRSFTDTQYF. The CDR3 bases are TGTGCCAGCAGGTCATTCACAGATACGCAGTATTTT.

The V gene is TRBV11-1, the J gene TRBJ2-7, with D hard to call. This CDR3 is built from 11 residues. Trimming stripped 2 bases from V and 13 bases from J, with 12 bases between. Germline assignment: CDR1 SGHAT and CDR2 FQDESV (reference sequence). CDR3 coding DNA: TGTGCCAGCAGCTTAAATTCGGAACCTTACTTC. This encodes CASSLNSEPYF.

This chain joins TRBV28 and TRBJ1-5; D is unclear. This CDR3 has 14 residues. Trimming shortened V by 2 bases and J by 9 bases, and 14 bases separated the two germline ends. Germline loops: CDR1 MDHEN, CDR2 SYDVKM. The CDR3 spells CASSLPETGRPQHF. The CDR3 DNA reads TGTGCCAGCAGTTTACCTGAGACCGGACGGCCCCAGCATTTT.

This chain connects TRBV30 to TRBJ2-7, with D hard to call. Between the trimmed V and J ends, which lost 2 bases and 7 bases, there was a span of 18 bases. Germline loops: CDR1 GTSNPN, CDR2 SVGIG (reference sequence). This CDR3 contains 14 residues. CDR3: CAWSPGFPLHEQYF. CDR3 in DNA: TGTGCCTGGAGTCCCGGCTTCCCCCTACATGAGCAGTACTTC.

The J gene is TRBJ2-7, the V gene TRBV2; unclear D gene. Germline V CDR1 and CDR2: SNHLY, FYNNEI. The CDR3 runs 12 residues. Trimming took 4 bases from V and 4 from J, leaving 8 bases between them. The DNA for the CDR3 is TGTGCCAGCAGTGTGTTGGGTTACGAGCAGTACTTC. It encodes CASSVLGYEQYF.

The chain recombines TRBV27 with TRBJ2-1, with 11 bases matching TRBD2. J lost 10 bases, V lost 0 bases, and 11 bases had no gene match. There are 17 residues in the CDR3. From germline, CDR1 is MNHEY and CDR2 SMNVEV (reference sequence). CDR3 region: CASSLSDELAGAGEQFF. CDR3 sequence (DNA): TGTGCCAGCAGTTTATCGGACGAACTAGCGGGAGCTGGGGAGCAGTTCTTC.